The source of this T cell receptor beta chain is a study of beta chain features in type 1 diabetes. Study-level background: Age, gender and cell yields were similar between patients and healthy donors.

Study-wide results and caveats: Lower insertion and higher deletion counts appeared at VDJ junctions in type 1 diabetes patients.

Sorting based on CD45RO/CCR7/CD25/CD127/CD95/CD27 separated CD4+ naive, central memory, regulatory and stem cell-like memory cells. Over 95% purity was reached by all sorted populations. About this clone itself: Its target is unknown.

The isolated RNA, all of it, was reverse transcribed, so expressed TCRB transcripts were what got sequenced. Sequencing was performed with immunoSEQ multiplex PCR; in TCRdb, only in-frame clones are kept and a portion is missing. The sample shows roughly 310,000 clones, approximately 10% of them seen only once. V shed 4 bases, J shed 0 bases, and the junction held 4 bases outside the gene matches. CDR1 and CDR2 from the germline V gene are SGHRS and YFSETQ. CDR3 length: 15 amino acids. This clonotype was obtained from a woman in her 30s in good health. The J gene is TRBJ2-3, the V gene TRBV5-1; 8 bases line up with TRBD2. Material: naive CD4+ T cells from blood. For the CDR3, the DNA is TGCGCCAGCAGCGTAAGCGGGAGTAGCACAGATACGCAGTATTTT. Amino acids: CASSVSGSSTDTQYF.